This TCR beta chain originates from a study of cytomegalovirus exposure and HLA in healthy donors. Study findings and constraints: While the bulk of TCR sequences proved rare, some public TCRs turned up in many donors.

A note on this clone: Antigen specificity is unknown.

CDR3 length: 12 amino acids. The V and J ends lost 0 bases and 10 bases respectively, with 5 bases between them. CDR1 is SGHRS and CDR2 is YFSETQ in the germline V gene. PCR amplification relied on 60 Vbeta primers (plus 13 Jbeta primers). The data were produced by immunoSEQ multiplex PCR, yet TCRdb's version contains in-frame clones alone and is incomplete. Among under 150,000 clones listed, under 90% were seen once. The chain is built from TRBV5-1 and TRBJ1-6; D uncertain. The receptor comes from a boy aged 2 to 10 in good health and CMV-seronegative. Sequencing used PBMCs. The CDR3 spells CASSLGESPLHF. CDR3 sequence (DNA): TGCGCCAGCAGCTTGGGCGAGTCACCCCTCCACTTT.